A single TCR beta chain is shown here with its context. Antigen: not known. Generated by immunoSEQ multiplex PCR, the TCRdb table keeps only in-frame clones and is missing some. The sample includes fewer than 900,000 clones, about 90% of them seen just once. The ends were cut back, 1 base at V and 2 bases at J, with 8 bases in the middle. Germline V gene sequence: CDR1 SGHTA, CDR2 FQGNSA. CDR3 size: 15 residues. This specimen belongs to a study of Ad26.COV2.S vaccination and SARS-CoV-2 variants. Described treatment: roughly 19 received Ad26.COV2.S at low or high dose, single or two shots; about 5 received placebo; per-sample allocation not given. The samples date from day 63 after the first vaccine or placebo injection. An Ad26 vector was used to express Wuhan-strain SARS-CoV-2 spike as the vaccine. Study observations and caveats: For non-spike TCRs, breadth in vaccine recipients resembled that in placebo recipients.

The chain carries TRBV7-2 and TRBJ2-2; the D gene could be TRBD1 or TRBD2 (5 bases each). The TCR comes from a person aged 18 to 59 who received the Ad26.COV2.S COVID-19 vaccine or a placebo. Sequenced material: peripheral blood, taken in a trial of Ad26.COV2.S vaccine versus placebo. In nucleotides, the CDR3 is TGTGCCAGCAGCTTAGGAGGGGTCAACACCGGGGAGCTGTTTTTT. It translates to CASSLGGVNTGELFF.